The 21 T cell receptor beta chains in this list originate from one sample, sequenced in a study of blood T cell repertoires in COVID-19. Generated by immunoSEQ multiplex PCR, the TCRdb table keeps only in-frame clones and is missing some. The table lists around 220,000 clones, almost 90% of them singletons. Sequenced: peripheral blood. The receptors were sampled from a man aged 18 to 30 with active or convalescent COVID-19.

J is TRBJ1-1 and V is TRBV5-1, with no clear D. The V end lost 5 bases, the J end lost 1 base, and 12 bases lay between the germline ends. The CDR3 contains 14 residues. CDR1 SGHRS and CDR2 YFSETQ come from the germline V gene. CDR3 residues: CASSPLGENTEAFF. CDR3 in DNA: TGCGCCAGCAGTCCCCTCGGGGAGAACACTGAAGCTTTCTTT. Full variable domain (rest looked up from reference TRBV5-1 and TRBJ1-1): KAGVTQTPRYLIKTRGQQVTLSCSPISGHRSVSWYQQTPGQGLQFLFEYFSETQRNKGNFPGRFSGRQFSNSRSEMNVSTLELGDSALYLCASSPLGENTEAFFGQGTRLTVV.

This clone was seen a handful of times. V gene TRBV28 combines with J gene TRBJ1-5, with 7 bases identical to TRBD1. V was pared by 6 bases and J by 5 bases, with 7 bases of the junction left unmatched. Germline V gene sequence: CDR1 MDHEN, CDR2 SYDVKM. The CDR3 is 14 amino acids. CDR3 sequence (DNA): TGTGCCAGCAGGATACAGGGGTGGGATCAGCCCCAGCATTTT. Its protein product is CASRIQGWDQPQHF.

This rearrangement joins TRBV2 to TRBJ1-1, with 7 bases lining up with TRBD1. Germline values: CDR1 SNHLY, CDR2 FYNNEI. The CDR3 has 13 amino acids. The V gene end was trimmed by 4 bases and the J gene end by 5 bases; junction bases not matched to a gene: 4. The CDR3 DNA follows: TGTGCCAGCAGTGTGGGCAGGGGGACTGAAGCTTTCTTT. Protein: CASSVGRGTEAFF. The full variable domain, rest sourced from reference TRBV2 and TRBJ1-1, is EPEVTQTPSHQVTQMGQEVILRCVPISNHLYFYWYRQILGQKVEFLVSFYNNEISEKSEIFDDQFSVERPDGSNFTLKIRSTKLEDSAMYFCASSVGRGTEAFFGQGTRLTVV.

The J gene is TRBJ1-4, the V gene TRBV30, with TRBD1 matching 9 bases. The CDR3 has 13 amino acids. With V trimmed by 2 bases and J by 8 bases, 3 bases remained unmatched. CDR1 and CDR2 from the germline V gene are GTSNPN and SVGIG (reference sequence). CDR3 region: CAWSYGTGEKLFF. The CDR3 coding sequence is TGTGCCTGGAGTTACGGGACAGGGGAAAAACTGTTTTTT.

J is TRBJ2-3 and V is TRBV5-4; D ambiguous. Germline V lookup: CDR1 SGHNT, CDR2 YYREEE (reference sequence). Trimming shortened V by 4 bases and J by 2 bases, and 5 bases separated the two germline ends. The CDR3 is made up of 12 amino acids. The CDR3 nucleotides are TGTGCCAGCAGCCTAGACACAGATACGCAGTATTTT. Its protein is CASSLDTDTQYF.

The table lists this clone with many counts. The chain joins TRBV6-6 to TRBJ1-1, with TRBD1 identical over 7 bases. This CDR3 region has 14 residues. Unmatched junction bases numbered 8, after V lost 6 bases and J lost 4 bases. CDR1 and CDR2 (germline): MNHNY, SVGAGI (reference sequence). The CDR3 here is CASSPRQGSTEAFF. The CDR3 DNA sequence: TGTGCCAGCAGCCCCAGACAGGGAAGCACTGAAGCTTTCTTT.

This sequence joins TRBV3-1 (or the pseudogene TRBV3-2) and TRBJ1-6, with unresolved D. The CDR3 totals 15 residues. The V and J ends lost 4 bases and 5 bases respectively, with 12 bases between them. In germline, CDR1 is LGHDT, CDR2 YNNKEL (reference sequence). The CDR3 is CASSRTLGNNSPLHF. The CDR3 coding sequence is TGTGCCAGCAGCCGCACATTGGGCAATAATTCACCCCTCCACTTT.

The chain uses TRBV5-4 and TRBJ1-1; the D is unclear. Looked up from germline, CDR1 is SGHNT and CDR2 is YYREEE (reference sequence). Deletions cut 1 base from V and 1 base from J, with 8 bases between. The CDR3 runs 14 residues. CDR3 residues: CASSLIAANTEAFF. Here the CDR3 DNA reads TGTGCCAGCAGCTTGATTGCGGCGAACACTGAAGCTTTCTTT.

The chain recombines TRBV30 with TRBJ1-1; D gene unclear. This CDR3 spans 15 amino acids. Between the trimmed V and J ends, which lost 4 bases and 2 bases, there was a span of 17 bases. CDR1 and CDR2 (germline): GTSNPN, SVGIG (reference sequence). In DNA, the CDR3 is TGTGCCTGGATTCCCCCTCCCGGGATTAACACTGAAGCTTTCTTT. Amino acids: CAWIPPPGINTEAFF.

This rearrangement joins TRBV4-2 to TRBJ2-7, with 9 nucleotides matching TRBD2. The V gene's germline CDR1 is LGHNA and CDR2 YNFKEQ. Unmatched junction bases numbered 3, after V lost 0 bases and J lost 0 bases. The CDR3 is made up of 16 amino acids. The CDR3 sequence is CASSQDIAGASYEQYF. CDR3 nucleotides: TGTGCCAGCAGCCAAGATATAGCGGGGGCCTCCTACGAGCAGTACTTC.

This clone was counted between two and nine times. The chain links TRBV6-6 to TRBJ1-5; 7 nucleotides agree with TRBD1. The CDR3 extends over 15 amino acids. Germline CDR1 reads MNHNY; CDR2 reads SVGAGI (reference sequence). Trimming removed 2 bases from V and 3 bases from J; junction bases left unmatched: 4. The CDR3, as DNA: TGTGCCAGCAGTTACCAGGGACAGTCCAATCAGCCCCAGCATTTT. Translation gives CASSYQGQSNQPQHF.

This clone was observed once. The chain couples TRBV14 to TRBJ2-6; 8 positions agree with TRBD1. This CDR3 spans 16 amino acids. The V segment lost 4 bases and the J segment 0 bases; nucleotides outside the gene matches: 2. From germline, CDR1 is SGHDN and CDR2 FVKESK. CDR3: CASSPDRDSGANVLTF. The CDR3 bases are TGTGCCAGCAGCCCGGACAGGGACTCTGGGGCCAACGTCCTGACTTTC.

This chain uses TRBV28 with TRBJ2-1; 7 bases agree with TRBD2. Looked up from germline, CDR1 is MDHEN and CDR2 is SYDVKM. The CDR3 has 18 amino acids. Trimming cost V 3 bases and J 1 base; bases outside gene matches: 12. CDR3 protein: CASSFPSIGGLSYNEQFF. As DNA, the CDR3 is TGTGCCAGCAGTTTTCCTTCCATCGGGGGGTTATCCTACAATGAGCAGTTCTTC. The full variable domain, in which reference TRBV28 and TRBJ2-1 provide the parts outside the CDR3, is DVKVTQSSRYLVKRTGEKVFLECVQDMDHENMFWYRQDPGLGLRLIYFSYDVKMKEKGDIPEGYSVSREKKERFSLILESASTNQTSMYLCASSFPSIGGLSYNEQFFGPGTRLTVL.

This clone showed up just once. The chain recombines TRBV19 with TRBJ2-1; TRBD1 is a possible D gene (5 bases). Germline loops: CDR1 LNHDA, CDR2 SQIVND (reference sequence). This CDR3 spans 15 amino acids. The V gene lost 5 bases and the J gene lost 0 bases, with 11 bases spanning the gap. CDR3 DNA: TGTGCCAGTAGTCAGGGTCAGATCTCCTACAATGAGCAGTTCTTC. Its protein is CASSQGQISYNEQFF. The full variable domain, with the rest looked up from reference TRBV19 and TRBJ2-1, is DGGITQSPKYLFRKEGQNVTLSCEQNLNHDAMYWYRQDPGQGLRLIYYSQIVNDFQKGDIAEGYSVSREKKESFPLTVTSAQKNPTAFYLCASSQGQISYNEQFFGPGTRLTVL.

This rearrangement joins TRBV24-1 to TRBJ1-2; tentatively, D is TRBD1 (6 bases). The V end was cut by 0 bases, the J end by 11 bases, with 21 bases between. This CDR3 region has 16 residues. CDR1 KGHDR and CDR2 SFDVKD come from the germline V gene. Written as DNA, the CDR3 is TGTGCCACCAGTGATTTGCGTTCCGACAGGAAGGAATCGTACACCTTC. Translated: CATSDLRSDRKESYTF.

The V call is TRBV19, the J call TRBJ1-3; no clear D. Trimming left V 5 bases short and J 1 base short, with 6 bases between. The CDR3 extends over 13 amino acids. Germline CDR1 and CDR2: LNHDA and SQIVND (reference sequence). CDR3 loop: CASSLTSGNTIYF. The DNA of the CDR3 is TGTGCCAGTAGTCTAACTTCTGGAAACACCATATATTTT.

The chain links TRBV5-1 to TRBJ1-1; 8 bases map to TRBD1. CDR1 is SGHRS and CDR2 is YFSETQ in the germline V gene. The CDR3 extends over 17 amino acids. Unmatched junction bases numbered 10, after V lost 3 bases and J lost 0 bases. For the CDR3, the DNA is TGCGCCAGCAGCTCTAGAGGGACAGGCACCATGAACACTGAAGCTTTCTTT. Residues: CASSSRGTGTMNTEAFF.

V usage is TRBV25-1 and J usage is TRBJ2-7; a possible D gene is TRBD2 (5 bases). Germline V lookup: CDR1 MGHDK, CDR2 SYGVNS. The germline V and J ends were trimmed by 6 bases and 0 bases, with 9 bases remaining between them. The CDR3 has 13 amino acids. DNA of the CDR3: TGTGCCAGCAGAAGGACTGGCTCCTACGAGCAGTACTTC. Amino acid sequence: CASRRTGSYEQYF.

The V gene is TRBV3-1 (or the pseudogene TRBV3-2), the J gene TRBJ1-6; 10 bases map to TRBD1. Trimming removed 4 bases from V and 10 bases from J; junction bases left unmatched: 4. CDR1 LGHDT and CDR2 YNNKEL come from the germline V gene (reference sequence). This CDR3 has 14 amino acids. CDR3: CASSPDRGRSPLHF. CDR3 in DNA: TGTGCCAGCAGCCCCGACAGGGGGCGATCACCCCTCCACTTT.

The chain has TRBV24-1 and TRBJ2-1; 10 bases align to TRBD2. After removal of 10 bases from V and 5 bases from J, the junction contained 1 base not matched to a gene. The CDR3 totals 12 residues. The germline CDR1 and CDR2 sequences are KGHDR and SFDVKD. CDR3 sequence (DNA): TGTGCCACTGGGACTAGCGACAATGAGCAGTTCTTC. This encodes CATGTSDNEQFF.

This sequence joins TRBV2 and TRBJ2-7; D is ambiguous. V lost 0 bases and J 7 bases, leaving 13 bases between the germline ends. This CDR3 is 14 amino acids long. Germline CDR1 and CDR2: SNHLY and FYNNEI. The CDR3 loop reads CASSEAVNLGEQYF. CDR3 nucleotides: TGTGCCAGCAGTGAAGCGGTCAACCTCGGGGAGCAGTACTTC.